The 21 T cell receptor beta chains presented below share a single source sample, sequenced in a study of T cell responses to AZD1222 COVID-19 vaccine. Measured with immunoSEQ multiplex PCR; TCRdb has only the in-frame clones, and not every one. The sample has 150,000 to 200,000 clones, roughly 89% seen once; the top ten hold 1.5% to 2%. Sequences were derived from peripheral blood, sampled on day 0 of AZD1222 vaccination. Source of these receptors: an adult in good health.

This sequence joins TRBV5-4 and TRBJ2-5; D perhaps matches TRBD1 (6 bases). The CDR3 consists of 14 residues. Trimming removed 4 bases at V and 5 bases at J, with 15 bases between. The germline gives CDR1 SGHNT, CDR2 YYREEE (reference sequence). For the CDR3, the DNA is TGTGCCAGCAGCGTATACAGGGAACGGGAGACCCAGTACTTC. Its protein is CASSVYRERETQYF. The variable domain in full, completed from reference TRBV5-4 and TRBJ2-5, reads ETGVTQSPTHLIKTRGQQVTLRCSSQSGHNTVSWYQQALGQGPQFIFQYYREEENGRGNFPPRFSGLQFPNYSSELNVNALELDDSALYLCASSVYRERETQYFGPGTRLLVL.

This chain connects TRBV30 to TRBJ2-3; 7 bases fit TRBD1. CDR3 length equals 15 residues. Germline V gene lookup returns CDR1 GTSNPN and CDR2 SVGIG (reference sequence). Trimming took 1 base from V and 0 from J; bases not matched to a gene: 4. CDR3 loop: CAWSEGQKSTDTQYF. In DNA form, the CDR3 reads TGTGCCTGGAGTGAGGGACAGAAGAGCACAGATACGCAGTATTTT.

The rearrangement links TRBV5-6 to TRBJ2-7, with D perhaps assigned TRBD1 or TRBD2 (5 bases each). The ends were cut back, 4 bases at V and 2 bases at J, with 10 bases in the middle. CDR3 length: 13 amino acids. CDR1 is SGHDT and CDR2 is YYEEEE in the germline V gene. As DNA, the CDR3 is TGTGCCAGCAGCCGGGACGGCCCCTACGAGCAGTACGTC. This encodes CASSRDGPYEQYV.

The chain combines TRBV7-2 with TRBJ1-2, with D hard to call. Germline CDR1 is SGHTA and CDR2 is FQGNSA. CDR3 length: 14 residues. V shed 2 bases and J shed 4 bases, with 11 bases lying between them. The CDR3 nucleotides read TGTGCCAGCAGCTTACGGCCAGCGAGCTATGGCTACACCTTC. Translating it yields CASSLRPASYGYTF.

This sequence joins TRBV4-3 and TRBJ1-1; D is ambiguous. CDR3 size: 15 residues. Germline V lookup: CDR1 LGHNA, CDR2 YSLEER. V was clipped by 0 bases and J by 0 bases, with 8 bases between them. The CDR3 sequence is CASSQEAGMNTEAFF. CDR3 nucleotides: TGCGCCAGCAGCCAAGAGGCGGGGATGAACACTGAAGCTTTCTTT.

The chain links TRBV6-6 to TRBJ1-2; tentative D call: TRBD1 (6 bases). CDR3 length: 13 amino acids. With 5 bases removed from V and 5 bases from J, the gap between germline ends came to 12 bases. CDR1 is MNHNY and CDR2 is SVGAGI in the germline V gene (reference sequence). The CDR3, as DNA: TGTGCCAGCAGTCCCGGGACACTGTATGGCTACACCTTC. Protein: CASSPGTLYGYTF.

V gene TRBV6-5 combines with J gene TRBJ1-1; no reliable D call. V was shortened by 6 bases and J by 1 base, with 9 bases between the two germline ends. CDR1 MNHEY and CDR2 SVGAGI come from the germline V gene. The CDR3 has 13 residues. The CDR3 DNA is TGTGCCAGCAGCCCGAGACAGAACACTGAAGCTTTCTTT. Protein sequence: CASSPRQNTEAFF.

V usage is TRBV28 and J usage is TRBJ2-7; 7 bases agree with TRBD1. The CDR3 is 14 residues long. Trimming at V came to 11 bases and at J to 7 bases, leaving 17 bases not matched to a gene. Germline V CDR1 and CDR2: MDHEN, SYDVKM. The CDR3 protein is CAPRGDSLWLEQYF. The CDR3 DNA sequence: TGTGCCCCCCGTGGGGACAGTTTGTGGTTGGAGCAGTACTTC.

This clone appeared a few times. This chain joins TRBV7-2 and TRBJ1-2; 7 bases align to TRBD1. CDR1 is SGHTA, CDR2 FQGNSA, per germline. The CDR3 totals 15 residues. The trim removed 6 bases at V and 3 bases at J, leaving 10 bases unmatched. This CDR3 is CASSYASGTDYGYTF. CDR3 sequence (DNA): TGTGCCAGCAGTTATGCCTCCGGGACAGACTATGGCTACACCTTC.

The table lists this clone with a few counts. The chain uses TRBV7-6 and TRBJ2-7; a possible D gene is TRBD2 (5 bases). V lost 5 bases and J lost 0, with 11 bases in between. CDR1 and CDR2 (germline): SGHVS, FNYEAQ. This CDR3 spans 14 amino acids. CDR3 DNA: TGTGCCAGCAGCAGCCGGGAAAGCTCCTACGAGCAGTACTTC. This gives the protein CASSSRESSYEQYF.

V and J are TRBV30 and TRBJ2-6, with 10 bases identical to TRBD2. Germline V gene lookup returns CDR1 GTSNPN and CDR2 SVGIG (reference sequence). The CDR3 length is 15 residues. The V gene end was trimmed by 6 bases and the J gene end by 0 bases; junction bases not matched to a gene: 2. The CDR3 loop is CACSGRSSGANVLTF. CDR3 nucleotide sequence: TGTGCCTGTAGCGGGAGGTCCTCTGGGGCCAACGTCCTGACTTTC.

This clone was seen more than once but under ten times. The gene calls are TRBV7-9 and TRBJ1-1; the match to TRBD1 covers 7 bases. Germline loops: CDR1 SEHNR, CDR2 FQNEAQ (reference sequence). With V trimmed by 7 bases and J by 4 bases, 9 bases remained unmatched. The CDR3 loop spans 14 amino acids. CDR3 nucleotides: TGTGCCAGCATCGCAACAGGGGTAAGCACTGAAGCTTTCTTT. Translation: CASIATGVSTEAFF.

The chain carries TRBV6-2 or TRBV6-3 and TRBJ1-2; no reliable D call. The CDR3 is 12 amino acids. V shed 6 bases and J shed 5 bases, with 10 bases lying between them. The germline gives CDR1 MNHEY, CDR2 SVGEGT. The CDR3 protein is CASSGSGYGYTF. CDR3 DNA: TGTGCCAGCAGCGGGTCGGGGTATGGCTACACCTTC.

This clone appeared once. The V and J genes are TRBV9 and TRBJ2-5, with D perhaps TRBD2 (6 bases). V dropped 3 bases and J dropped 5 bases, with 17 bases sitting between them. The CDR3 is 15 residues long. Germline values: CDR1 SGDLS, CDR2 YYNGEE. The CDR3 sequence is CASSAGDLGRETQYF. CDR3 nucleotides: TGTGCCAGCAGCGCTGGGGACTTGGGGCGGGAGACCCAGTACTTC.

The chain uses TRBV5-1 and TRBJ2-2; TRBD2 might be the D (6 bases). The CDR3 spans 16 residues. V was trimmed by 0 bases and J by 7 bases, leaving 16 bases between them. Germline V CDR1 and CDR2: SGHRS, YFSETQ. The CDR3 loop reads CASSLVGQGGVGELFF. CDR3 nucleotides: TGCGCCAGCAGCTTGGTAGGTCAGGGAGGAGTCGGGGAGCTGTTTTTT.

CDR3 DNA: TGTGCCTCCTTAGTAGCTAGAGGACGGAGGAACACTGAAGCTTTCTTT. Its translation is CASLVARGRRNTEAFF. The chain uses TRBV30 and TRBJ1-1; no clear D. The CDR3 contains 16 residues. Trimming left V 7 bases short and J 1 base short, with 22 bases between. In germline, CDR1 is GTSNPN, CDR2 SVGIG (reference sequence).

This chain joins TRBV4-2 and TRBJ2-5; 16 bases align to TRBD2. Germline values: CDR1 LGHNA, CDR2 YNFKEQ. The J segment lost 4 bases and the V segment lost 4 bases, leaving 9 bases of the junction unmatched. The CDR3 is 18 residues long. The CDR3 loop reads CASSPGLAGGPGGETQYF. The CDR3, as DNA: TGTGCCAGCAGCCCGGGACTAGCGGGGGGGCCGGGGGGAGAGACCCAGTACTTC.

The V call is TRBV10-2, the J call TRBJ1-1; D possibly corresponds to TRBD1 (6 bases). V lost 4 bases and J lost 4, with 10 bases in between. Germline V gene lookup returns CDR1 WSHSY and CDR2 SAAADI. The length of the CDR3 is 13 residues. CDR3 sequence: CASSVGGPTEAFF. Written as DNA, the CDR3 is TGCGCCAGCAGTGTGGGGGGGCCCACTGAAGCTTTCTTT.

The genes are TRBV5-1 and TRBJ2-1, with 7 bases aligning to TRBD1. This CDR3 contains 15 residues. CDR1 is SGHRS and CDR2 is YFSETQ in the germline V gene. V lost 0 bases and J lost 8; bases outside the gene matches: 8. CDR3 amino acids: CASSLGGQVVDEQFF. CDR3 sequence (DNA): TGCGCCAGCAGCTTGGGTGGACAGGTAGTCGATGAGCAGTTCTTC. The full variable domain, with the rest looked up from reference TRBV5-1 and TRBJ2-1, is KAGVTQTPRYLIKTRGQQVTLSCSPISGHRSVSWYQQTPGQGLQFLFEYFSETQRNKGNFPGRFSGRQFSNSRSEMNVSTLELGDSALYLCASSLGGQVVDEQFFGPGTRLTVL.

This rearrangement joins TRBV11-2 to TRBJ2-7, with D possibly TRBD1 on 5 matching bases. The CDR3 loop spans 18 amino acids. The ends were cut back, 3 bases at V and 0 bases at J, with 21 bases in the middle. In germline, CDR1 is SGHAT, CDR2 FQNNGV. The CDR3 sequence is CASSFSRSTGPFSYEQYF. The CDR3 DNA reads TGTGCCAGCAGCTTTAGCAGATCAACAGGCCCATTCTCCTACGAGCAGTACTTC.

A few counts support this clone. The gene calls are TRBV15 and TRBJ2-1; tentatively, D is TRBD1 (6 bases). The length of the CDR3 is 17 residues. Germline V lookup: CDR1 LNHNV, CDR2 YYDKDF (reference sequence). Trimming left V 1 base short and J 4 bases short, with 17 bases between. In DNA form, the CDR3 reads TGTGCCACCAGCAGAGCACAGGGCGAGATATTTTACAATGAGCAGTTCTTC. This sequence encodes CATSRAQGEIFYNEQFF.